These 5 T cell receptor beta chains share one sample of origin, sequenced in a study of tissue T cells after allogeneic stem cell transplantation. Measured with immunoSEQ multiplex PCR; TCRdb has only the in-frame clones, and not every one. Of some 22,000 clones in the sample, approximately 69% were seen once. The specimen was blood. The origin of the receptors is a female BALB/c mouse in good health. Mouse strain MHC haplotype: H2-d.

For this clone: Each gene name is a mouse one. The read ends 1 residue before the CDR3 terminus; that terminus is restored from the germline J gene. The V and J genes are TRBV5 and TRBJ2-7; 10 bases align to TRBD1. The CDR3 covers 15 residues. In germline, CDR1 is LGHNA, CDR2 YNLKQL (reference sequence). After removal of 3 bases from V and 2 bases from J, the junction contained 4 bases not matched to a gene. This CDR3 reads CASSHQTGGAYEQYF. The CDR3 bases that were read are TGTGCCAGCAGCCATCAGACAGGGGGCGCCTATGAACAGTAC.

As concerns this clone: Mouse gene names apply. Coverage ceases 1 residue before the CDR3 finishes, and the germline J gene fills in the end. The chain links TRBV12-1 to TRBJ2-2, with a tentative D call TRBD1 (5 bases). The CDR3 length is 14 residues. V dropped 4 bases and J dropped 0 bases, with 8 bases sitting between them. Germline loops: CDR1 SGHSN, CDR2 HYEKVE. The covered CDR3 bases are TGTGCCAGCTCCCCGACAGCAAACACCGGGCAGCTCTAC. It yields the protein CASSPTANTGQLY. The CDR3 in full is CASSPTANTGQLYF.

This clone was detected once. All gene names here are mouse names. The read terminates 1 residue before the CDR3 end, so the remaining end is supplied by the germline J gene. The same CDR3 also results from other DNA sequences found in this sample. The chain couples TRBV13-2 to TRBJ2-7; D call uncertain. V lost 4 bases, J lost 3 bases, and 8 bases lay in between. The germline V gene has CDR1 NNHNN and CDR2 SYGAGS (reference sequence). This CDR3 comprises 12 residues. CDR3 bases read: TGTGCCAGCGGTCCTCCAGGCTATGAACAGTAC. Amino acids: CASGPPGYEQY. The entire CDR3 sequence reads CASGPPGYEQYF.

Comments on this clone: Gene and germline names: mouse. The sequence runs out 1 residue before the end of the CDR3; the remainder is reconstructed from the germline J gene. This sequence joins TRBV13-2 and TRBJ1-1; no firm D call. V was trimmed by 0 bases and J by 6 bases, leaving 9 bases between them. CDR3 length: 13 residues. CDR1 and CDR2 (germline): NNHNN, SYGAGS (reference sequence). This CDR3 reads CASGDAYSPEVFF. The CDR3 DNA, read in part, is TGTGCCAGCGGTGATGCTTACAGCCCAGAAGTCTTC.

This clone occurred a few times. Mouse gene names apply. The CDR3 end lies 1 residue beyond the end of the read and is filled in from the germline J gene. The chain recombines TRBV13-2 with TRBJ1-4; D remains unclear. The germline V gene has CDR1 NNHNN and CDR2 SYGAGS (reference sequence). The V and J ends lost 0 bases and 4 bases respectively, with 4 bases between them. The CDR3 totals 13 residues. Incomplete CDR3 DNA: TGTGCCAGCGGTGATGTCAGCAACGAAAGATTATTT. Translating it yields CASGDVSNERLF. In full, the CDR3 reads CASGDVSNERLFF.